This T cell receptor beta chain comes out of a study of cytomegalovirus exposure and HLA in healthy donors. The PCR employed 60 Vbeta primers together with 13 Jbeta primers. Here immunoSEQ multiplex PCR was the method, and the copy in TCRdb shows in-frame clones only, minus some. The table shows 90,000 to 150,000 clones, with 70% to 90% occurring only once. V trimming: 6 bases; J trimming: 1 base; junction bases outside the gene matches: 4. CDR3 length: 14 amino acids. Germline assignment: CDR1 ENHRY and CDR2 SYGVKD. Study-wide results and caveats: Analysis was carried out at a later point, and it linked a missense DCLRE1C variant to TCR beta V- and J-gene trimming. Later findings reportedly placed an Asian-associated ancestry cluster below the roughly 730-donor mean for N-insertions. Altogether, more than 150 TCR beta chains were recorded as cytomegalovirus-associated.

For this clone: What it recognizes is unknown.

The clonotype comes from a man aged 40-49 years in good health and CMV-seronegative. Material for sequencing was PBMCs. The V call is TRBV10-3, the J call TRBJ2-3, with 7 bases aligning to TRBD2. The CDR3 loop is CAIRSGLGTDTQYF. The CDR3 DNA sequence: TGTGCCATCAGGAGCGGACTAGGCACAGATACGCAGTATTTT.